This T cell receptor beta chain originates from a study of T cell changes during pregnancy in multiple sclerosis. Data came from immunoSEQ multiplex PCR; TCRdb stores just in-frame clones and leaves some out. Of about 75,000 clones in the sample, 94% were seen once. This CDR3 has 17 residues. Germline V CDR1 and CDR2: LNHDA, SQIVND (reference sequence). Unmatched junction bases numbered 4, after V lost 2 bases and J lost 2 bases. This chain links TRBV19 with TRBJ2-1; 12 bases align to TRBD1. The material was CD4+ T cells from peripheral blood mononuclear cells, obtained after pregnancy. The clonotype was recovered from a female donor with multiple sclerosis, enrolled in a pregnancy study. CDR3 in DNA: TGTGCCAGTAGTATAAGGGGACAGGGGGCGGCCTACAATGAGCAGTTCTTC. It encodes CASSIRGQGAAYNEQFF.